This TCR beta chain emerged from a study of CD8+ T cells in alopecia areata. RNA was isolated and reverse transcribed to cDNA, the sequencing template. Only in-frame clones appear in the TCRdb table, and some are missing; sequencing was by immunoSEQ multiplex PCR. The sample holds roughly 120,000 clones, 55% to 80% seen once. Germline V lookup: CDR1 GTSNPN, CDR2 SVGIG (reference sequence). V was shortened by 3 bases and J by 4 bases, with 10 bases between the two germline ends. The CDR3 spans 13 residues. The material sequenced was CD4+ T cells sorted from blood. The source of this sequence is a human donor in good health. The chain couples TRBV30 to TRBJ1-5; D not resolved. CDR3 loop: CAWSPSGNQPQHF. Here the CDR3 DNA reads TGTGCCTGGAGCCCGAGCGGGAATCAGCCCCAGCATTTT.